This T cell receptor (beta chain) was retrieved from a study of OX40 agonist ivuxolimab in advanced cancers. About the research overall: Clinicians treated patients with ivuxolimab, an agonistic anti-OX40 (CD134) antibody. Every 2 weeks, ivuxolimab was infused into the patients intravenously at between 0.01 and 10 mg/kg.

At baseline, cycle 4 day 1, and cycle 7 day 1, blood was sampled. The study, taken as a whole, reports: The work left the antigen specificity of expanded peripheral T cells undetermined.

The table came from immunoSEQ multiplex PCR; TCRdb's copy has only in-frame clones and leaves some out. The sample contains about 86,000 clones, approximately 88% of which appear only once. A remark on this clone: Its antigen remains unidentified.

The clonotype was recovered from an adult with an advanced solid tumor such as melanoma, head and neck, liver or kidney cancer. The material was CD4+ or CD8+ T cells sorted from blood, obtained in a trial of the OX40 agonist ivuxolimab.

CDR3 sequence reads: CASSPFGGEKLFF. The CDR3 coding sequence is TGCGCCAGCAGCCCTTTCGGGGGTGAAAAACTGTTTTTT. The chain recombines TRBV5-1 with TRBJ1-4, with D possibly being TRBD1 (5 bases). CDR1 SGHRS and CDR2 YFSETQ come from the germline V gene. CDR3 length equals 13 residues. The V end was cut by 4 bases, the J end by 7 bases, with 11 bases between.